These T cell receptor beta chains were read from a single sample in a study of blood T cell repertoires in COVID-19. Profiling relied on immunoSEQ multiplex PCR, and the TCRdb table lists in-frame clones only, not all of them. In the table there are some 120,000 clones, around four fifths of which are singletons. The sequencing input was peripheral blood. The receptors come from a man aged 60-69 years with acute or convalescent COVID-19. CDR3s include the opening cysteine and the closing phenylalanine or tryptophan. D genes are given only for firm matches. Only part of the rows carry a size: once, few, many, or a class if the clone is expanded.

clone_size	v_call	cdr3_length	d_call	j_call	cdr3_nt	cdr3_aa
-	TRBV4-1	16	-	TRBJ2-3	TGCGCCAGCAGCCAAGGTCTCCGGTTAAGCACAGATACGCAGTATTTT	CASSQGLRLSTDTQYF
-	TRBV12-3/TRBV12-4	13	TRBD1	TRBJ1-6	TGTGCCAGCAGGATAACAGGGGACTCACCCCTCCACTTT	CASRITGDSPLHF
-	TRBV10-1	13	TRBD1	TRBJ2-5	TGCGCCAGCAGCCCGAGACAGGGAGAGACCCAGTACTTC	CASSPRQGETQYF
few	TRBV28	16	TRBD1	TRBJ1-3	TGTGCCAGCAGTTCAACAGGGGGGGGTCCTGGAAACACCATATATTTT	CASSSTGGGPGNTIYF
-	TRBV7-3	18	-	TRBJ2-3	TGTGCCAGCAGCCCCGGGTCGGGACTCAGAAGGGGCACAGATACGCAGTATTTT	CASSPGSGLRRGTDTQYF
-	TRBV7-3	16	TRBD2	TRBJ2-1	TGTGCCAGCAGCTTACTAGCGGGAGTGAGCTACAATGAGCAGTTCTTC	CASSLLAGVSYNEQFF
-	TRBV5-1	15	TRBD1	TRBJ2-1	TGCGCCAGCAGCCCCACAGGGGGCGGGTTGCATGAGCAGTTCTTC	CASSPTGGGLHEQFF
-	TRBV2	14	-	TRBJ1-1	TGTGCCAGCTCAGCATCGGGTAGAAACACTGAAGCTTTCTTT	CASSASGRNTEAFF
-	TRBV24-1	15	-	TRBJ1-5	TGTGCCACCAGTGTCGCGCAGGGGACCGGTCAGCCCCAGCATTTT	CATSVAQGTGQPQHF
-	TRBV19	15	TRBD1	TRBJ1-5	TGTGCCAGTAGTTTCTGGACAGGGACAAGACAGCCCCAGCATTTT	CASSFWTGTRQPQHF
-	TRBV27	14	-	TRBJ1-1	TGTGCCAGCAGGACGCCCCGAGACACCTCTGAAGCTTTCTTT	CASRTPRDTSEAFF
-	TRBV30	16	-	TRBJ2-3	TGTGCCTGGAGTGTGTGGAGGGGGCGAGGATCAGATACGCAGTATTTT	CAWSVWRGRGSDTQYF
few	TRBV4-1	14	TRBD2	TRBJ2-7	TGCGCCAGCAGCCCCGGGACTAGTTCCTACGAGCAGTACTTC	CASSPGTSSYEQYF
-	TRBV5-1	16	TRBD2	TRBJ2-5	TGCGCCAGCAGCCCGGGGACTAGCGAGACGACCAGGCCCCAGTACTTC	CASSPGTSETTRPQYF
-	TRBV19	14	TRBD2	TRBJ2-1	TGTGCCAGTACCGGACTAGCGGGAGGGGGTGAGCAGTTCTTC	CASTGLAGGGEQFF
-	TRBV10-2	14	TRBD2	TRBJ2-7	TGCGCCAGCAGTGAGTTAGCGGGAGGCTACGAGCAGTACTTC	CASSELAGGYEQYF
-	TRBV7-8	15	TRBD1	TRBJ2-5	TGTGCCAGCAGACCCCCGACAGGGGGCCGGGAGACCCAGTACTTC	CASRPPTGGRETQYF
-	TRBV9	16	-	TRBJ1-2	TGTGCCAGCAGCGTAGATGAAGGGGCATTAGGTTATGGCTACACCTTC	CASSVDEGALGYGYTF